This T cell receptor (beta chain) stems from a study of PD-1 blockade in classical Hodgkin lymphoma. Time point denoted: cycle 4 day 1 (C4D1), after more than 5 weeks of nivolumab. Autologous stem cell transplantation was followed by relapse in every patient, and brentuximab vedotin exposure varied. Assay used: immunoSEQ multiplex PCR; TCRdb lists only in-frame clones, some missing. The table lists about 31,000 clones, about four fifths of them singletons. V lost 6 bases to trimming and J lost 4 bases, with 18 bases between them. This CDR3 has 15 amino acids. CDR1 is SEHNR, CDR2 FQNEAQ, per germline (reference sequence). General observations from the study: Causes of the repertoire differences remain undefined, possibly disease activity or prior therapy.

In the case of this clone: The target antigen is unknown.

The sample consisted of peripheral blood mononuclear cells (PBMCs), taken before the fourth cycle of nivolumab. V usage is TRBV7-9 and J usage is TRBJ1-2; D unresolved. The source is a human donor with classical Hodgkin lymphoma. CDR3 loop: CASRGRGPVAYGYTF. In DNA form, the CDR3 reads TGTGCCAGCAGGGGCCGCGGTCCGGTTGCCTATGGCTACACCTTC. Supplemented by reference TRBV7-9 and TRBJ1-2, the full variable domain reads DTGVSQNPRHKITKRGQNVTFRCDPISEHNRLYWYRQTLGQGPEFLTYFQNEAQLEKSRLLSDRFSAERPKGSFSTLEIQRTEQGDSAMYLCASRGRGPVAYGYTFGSGTRLTVV.